Described below is a single T cell receptor beta chain sequence and its context. Its target is unknown. The CDR3 has 15 residues. Germline assignment: CDR1 SGHTA and CDR2 FQGTGA. V lost 5 bases and J 4 bases, leaving 14 bases between the germline ends. TCRdb fed the RACE reads into MiXCR, producing one record per CDR3 protein. The table includes approximately 260,000 distinct CDR3 sequences, about 9.4% detected once. This sample's time point: pre-sensitization, week 0. Treatment indicated: therapeutic diphenylcyclopropenone sensitization with weekly scalp DPC. This specimen comes from a study of human T cells and chemical hapten exposure. Study background: Per-sample TCR yields varied mainly from small pooled library volume differences. General study points: The immune response of these alopecia patients might not match healthy individuals'. Expanded TCRs produced significantly more large CDR3 similarity clusters than controls did.

This receptor was obtained from a middle-aged woman with alopecia areata. Some clones in this sample may be carry-over from other donors' samples. The sequencing here drew on whole blood, taken in connection with sensitization to the hapten diphenylcyclopropenone (DPC). This chain joins TRBV7-3 and TRBJ2-2; no definite D call. CDR3 nucleotide sequence: TGTGCCAGCAGCCCGCAATCCCACGGCACCGGGGAGCTGTTTTTT. This sequence encodes CASSPQSHGTGELFF.